The sequence of this T cell receptor beta chain was determined in a study of blood T cells in healthy people across ages. Together with a sample-barcoded 5' primer, a J-beta primer mix was included in a second PCR lasting about 6 to 11 cycles. TCRdb ran MiXCR on the 5' RACE reads and lists one entry per CDR3 protein. Of some 850,000 distinct CDR3 sequences in the sample, roughly 25% are singletons; the top ten hold about 3%. Each individual donor underwent a draw of 8.5 to 10 milliliters of peripheral blood. CDR1 and CDR2 from the germline V gene are DFQATT and SNEGSKA (reference sequence). The CDR3 is 12 amino acids. Trimming removed 0 bases at V and 6 bases at J, with 6 bases between. The data also belong to a second study, concerning T cells of mothers and their children. This second study notes: Three healthy Caucasian mothers and their six children were the donors. With unrelated pairs as the comparison, related mother-child pairs had a slightly higher overlap that was not significant.

This sequence originates from a boy younger than 18 in good health. What was sequenced was blood. The chain couples TRBV20-1 to TRBJ1-5; D remains unclear. CDR3: CSARESIQPQHF. The CDR3 DNA reads as TGCAGTGCTAGAGAATCAATTCAGCCCCAGCATTTT.